This T cell receptor beta chain comes out of a study of CD8+ T cells in alopecia areata (dated by TCRdb to 2017 to 2018). With respect to the entire study: Skin from C3H/HeJ donors aged roughly 6-13 months with spontaneous alopecia was grafted onto female C3H/HeJ recipients aged roughly 7-11 weeks. In both human patients and the C3H/HeJ mouse model, the study applied high-throughput TCRbeta sequencing to look at T cell clonal expansion in alopecia areata. On the human side, TCRbeta sequencing was run on scalp tissue and on sorted CD4+ and CD8+ peripheral blood T cells from healthy controls and from alopecia areata patients with either patchy or totalis/universalis disease. Scalp clonality was compared across normal scalp (n=4), patchy alopecia areata scalp (n=8), and alopecia totalis/universalis scalp (n=8). RNA came from the PAXgene miRNA kit for fixed scalp, the miRNeasy kit for PBMCs, and the RNeasy kit for mouse skin. Amplification of TCRbeta CDR3 regions was done by immunoSEQ multiplex PCR using 35 Vbeta forward primers and 13 Jbeta reverse primers. Overall study results and their limits: Compared with normal scalp, lesional scalp, particularly in alopecia totalis/universalis, had higher clonality and more expanded CD8+ clones, which suggests antigenic drive. Shared TCR sequences between patients were less evident than in mice, which may be partly attributable to HLA diversity in the patient population. Unlike mouse skin, which is dominated by gammadelta T cells, normal human skin has resident alphabeta T cells that are also sequenced, and this complicates analysis of the scalp TCR repertoire.

The CDR3 starts with the cysteine, ends with the phenylalanine, and has 15 residues. The 33 bases shown cover part of the CDR3, and their frame starts at base 1. Looking up the germline V gene yields CDR1 GKSSPN and CDR2 SITVG. Germline trimming amounts to 1 base on V and 2 bases on J, with 5 as the count of junction bases outside the gene matches. The method behind the library was the immunoSEQ multiplex PCR assay. RNA was extracted from all samples and reverse transcribed into cDNA, which served as template for TCR sequencing. SuperScript III was used for first-strand cDNA synthesis, primed with a 2:1 mix of oligo-dT and random hexamers. A synthetic immune receptor repertoire was used to gauge amplification bias, and whatever bias remained was removed computationally. Libraries were sequenced on Illumina HiSeq with 60 bp reads covering the CDR3, read from J toward V. The paper's data handling went like this. Raw reads were preprocessed to remove errors, and CDR3 was defined according to IMGT conventions as the region from the conserved cysteine to phenylalanine. Clonality was computed as 1 minus the Shannon entropy, with the entropy normalized by log2 of the number of productive unique TCRs. Whether each scalp clone was CD4 or CD8 was inferred by checking scalp TCRbeta sequences against the CD4 and CD8 repertoires from sorted blood. In its TCRdb copy, this immuneACCESS table keeps in-frame sequences only and misses some clones. Where compared with another copy, unresolved V genes explain less than half of these, and the others have no known cause. That table is the source of V, J and clone size, and D and trimming were worked out from the DNA. For this sample the table reports some 120,000 clones, with no clone seen just once. The ten largest make up roughly a fifth of the sample.

With respect to this clone: The specificity of this receptor is unknown. For this receptor, the gene names and germline sequences are taken from the mouse. Coverage ceases 4 residues before the CDR3 finishes, and the germline J gene fills in the end.

The sample consisted of lesional skin. This TCR was sampled from a C3H/HeJ mouse with alopecia areata. For this strain, the MHC haplotype is H2-k. The chain uses TRBV31 and TRBJ2-7; 10 of the junction bases match TRBD2. The CDR3 bases that were read are TGTGCCTGGAGTCCTACGGACTGGGGGCCCTAT. Its coded protein is CAWSPTDWGPY. The whole CDR3 is CAWSPTDWGPYEQYF.